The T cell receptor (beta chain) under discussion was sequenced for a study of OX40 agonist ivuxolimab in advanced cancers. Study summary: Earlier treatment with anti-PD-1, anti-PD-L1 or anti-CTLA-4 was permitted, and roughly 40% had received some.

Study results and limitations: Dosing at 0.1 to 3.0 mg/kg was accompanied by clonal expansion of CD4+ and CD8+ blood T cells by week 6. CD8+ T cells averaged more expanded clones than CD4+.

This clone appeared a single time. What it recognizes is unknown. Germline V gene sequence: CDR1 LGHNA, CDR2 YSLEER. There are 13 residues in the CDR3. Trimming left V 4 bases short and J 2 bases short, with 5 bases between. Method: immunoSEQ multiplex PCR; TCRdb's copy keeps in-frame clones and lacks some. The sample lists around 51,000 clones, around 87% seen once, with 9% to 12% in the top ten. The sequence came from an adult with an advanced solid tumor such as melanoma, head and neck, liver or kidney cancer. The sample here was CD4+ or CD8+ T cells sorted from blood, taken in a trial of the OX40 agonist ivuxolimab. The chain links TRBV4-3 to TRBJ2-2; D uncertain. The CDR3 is CASSPGNTGELFF. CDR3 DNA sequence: TGCGCCAGCAGCCCCGGCAACACCGGGGAGCTGTTTTTT.